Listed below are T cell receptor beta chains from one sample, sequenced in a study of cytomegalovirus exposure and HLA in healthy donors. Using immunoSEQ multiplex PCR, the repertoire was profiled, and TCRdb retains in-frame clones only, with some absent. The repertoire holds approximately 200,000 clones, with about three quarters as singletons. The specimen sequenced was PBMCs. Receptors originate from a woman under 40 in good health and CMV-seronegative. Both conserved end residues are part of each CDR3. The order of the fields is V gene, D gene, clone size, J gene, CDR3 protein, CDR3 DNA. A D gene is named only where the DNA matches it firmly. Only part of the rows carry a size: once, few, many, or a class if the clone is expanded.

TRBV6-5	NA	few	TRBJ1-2	CASSQRTQGRNGYTF	TGTGCCAGCAGTCAACGGACGCAGGGCAGAAACGGCTACACCTTC
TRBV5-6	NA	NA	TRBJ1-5	CASSLQGQPQHF	TGTGCCAGCAGCTTGCAGGGACAGCCCCAGCATTTT
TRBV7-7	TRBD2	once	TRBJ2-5	CASSLASAGSETQYF	TGTGCCAGCAGCTTAGCGTCAGCGGGATCGGAGACCCAGTACTTC
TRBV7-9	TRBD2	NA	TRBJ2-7	CASSRGGPSISYEQYF	TGTGCCAGCAGCCGGGGAGGGCCTTCTATCTCCTACGAGCAGTACTTC
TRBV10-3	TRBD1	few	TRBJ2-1	CAISESTGGSGNEQFF	TGTGCCATCAGTGAGTCAACAGGGGGCTCAGGGAATGAGCAGTTCTTC
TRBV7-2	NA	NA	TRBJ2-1	CASSFYGGYNEQFF	TGTGCCAGCAGCTTCTACGGGGGTTACAATGAGCAGTTCTTC
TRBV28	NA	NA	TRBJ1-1	CASHEPGDTEAFF	TGTGCCAGCCACGAGCCAGGGGACACTGAAGCTTTCTTT
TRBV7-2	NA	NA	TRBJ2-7	CASSLGVGGGLYEQYF	TGTGCCAGCAGCTTAGGAGTTGGAGGGGGCCTCTACGAGCAGTACTTC
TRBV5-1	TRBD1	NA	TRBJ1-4	CASSFALSLTGREKLFF	TGCGCCAGCAGCTTCGCCCTGTCCTTGACAGGGAGAGAAAAACTGTTTTTT
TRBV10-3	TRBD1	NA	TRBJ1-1	CAISARQGALSEAFF	TGTGCCATCAGTGCAAGACAGGGGGCCTTGAGTGAAGCTTTCTTT
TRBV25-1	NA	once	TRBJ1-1	CASSLAGMNTEAFF	TGTGCCAGCAGTCTAGCGGGGATGAACACTGAAGCTTTCTTT
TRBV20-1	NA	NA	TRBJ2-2	CSATGTGELFF	TGCAGTGCTACGGGGACCGGGGAGCTGTTTTTT
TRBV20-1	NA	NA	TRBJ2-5	CSGEPRETQYF	TGCAGTGGCGAGCCCCGGGAGACCCAGTACTTC
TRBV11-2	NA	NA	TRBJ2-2	CASSLEDLNTGELFF	TGTGCCAGCAGCTTGGAGGACTTGAACACCGGGGAGCTGTTTTTT
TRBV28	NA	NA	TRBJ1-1	CASSYGNTEAFF	TGTGCCAGCAGTTATGGCAACACTGAAGCTTTCTTT
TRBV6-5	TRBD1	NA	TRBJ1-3	CASSYGQGEGNTIYF	TGTGCCAGCAGTTACGGACAGGGCGAGGGAAACACCATATATTTT
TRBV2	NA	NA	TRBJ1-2	CASRTDLALGGYTF	TGTGCCAGCAGGACGGACCTCGCACTAGGTGGCTACACCTTC
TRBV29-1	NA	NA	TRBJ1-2	CSVMDTNYGYTF	TGCAGCGTAATGGACACAAACTATGGCTACACCTTC
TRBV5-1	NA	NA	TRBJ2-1	CASSLASGGPSYNEQFF	TGCGCCAGCAGCTTGGCCAGCGGAGGTCCCTCCTACAATGAGCAGTTCTTC
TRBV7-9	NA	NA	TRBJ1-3	CASGDTGGTIYF	TGTGCCAGCGGCGATACGGGGGGGACCATATATTTT
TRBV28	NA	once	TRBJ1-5	CASSLPDGIIF	TGTGCCAGCAGTTTACCCGATGGCATCATTTTT
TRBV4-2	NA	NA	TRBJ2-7	CASSQGLAIPLYEQYF	TGTGCCAGCAGCCAAGGCCTAGCGATACCCCTCTACGAGCAGTACTTC
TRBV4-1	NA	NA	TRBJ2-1	CASSQGYYNEQFF	TGCGCCAGCAGCCAAGGCTACTACAATGAGCAGTTCTTC
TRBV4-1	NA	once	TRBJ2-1	CASSLGLSYNEQFF	TGCGCCAGCAGCCTTGGACTTTCCTACAATGAGCAGTTCTTC
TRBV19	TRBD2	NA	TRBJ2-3	CASSKGLAGADTQYF	TGTGCCAGTAGTAAGGGACTAGCGGGAGCAGATACGCAGTATTTT
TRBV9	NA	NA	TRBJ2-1	CASSASTGGHEQFF	TGTGCCAGCAGCGCATCCACCGGGGGGCATGAGCAGTTCTTC
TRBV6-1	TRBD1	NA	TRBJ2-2	CASSVKIQGASGELFF	TGTGCCAGCAGTGTTAAGATACAGGGGGCTTCCGGGGAGCTGTTTTTT
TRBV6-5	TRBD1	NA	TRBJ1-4	CASSYGGTGREKLFF	TGTGCCAGCAGTTACGGAGGGACAGGGAGAGAAAAACTGTTTTTT
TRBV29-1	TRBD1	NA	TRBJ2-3	CSVFRGRTDTQYF	TGCAGCGTTTTCAGGGGGCGGACAGATACGCAGTATTTT
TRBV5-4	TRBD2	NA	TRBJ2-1	CATNWGGSSYNEQFF	TGTGCCACCAATTGGGGCGGGAGCTCCTACAATGAGCAGTTCTTC
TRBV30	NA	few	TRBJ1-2	CAWSPPWGRGYTF	TGTGCCTGGAGTCCGCCCTGGGGGAGGGGCTACACCTTC